A selection of T cell receptor beta chains follows, all from one sample in a study of cytomegalovirus exposure and HLA in healthy donors. Sequencing was performed with immunoSEQ multiplex PCR; in TCRdb, only in-frame clones are kept and a portion is missing. The sample has 200,000 or so clones, 70% to 85% seen once; the top ten hold over 10%. The sequenced material came from PBMCs. These receptors originate from a woman aged 25-40 years in good health and CMV-seropositive. Each CDR3 is given with its conserved first and last residue. The D gene is left open where the match is weak. Rows give clone size only sometimes, using once, few, many, or a class for an expanded clone.

>TRBV5-5|many|TRBJ2-6|-
CASSTQGSGANVLTF
TGTGCCAGCAGCACTCAGGGCTCTGGGGCCAACGTCCTGACTTTC
>TRBV5-4|-|TRBJ2-5|TRBD2
CASSLVWEGETQYF
TGTGCCAGCAGCTTAGTTTGGGAGGGGGAGACCCAGTACTTC
>TRBV6-1|-|TRBJ1-5|-
CASSEWHNQPQHF
TGTGCCAGCAGTGAATGGCACAATCAGCCCCAGCATTTT
>TRBV2|-|TRBJ2-2|-
CASRVDLTGELFF
TGTGCCAGCAGGGTGGACTTGACCGGGGAGCTGTTTTTT
>TRBV27|-|TRBJ2-7|TRBD1
CASSLGTGALYEQYF
TGTGCCAGCAGTTTGGGGACAGGGGCCCTCTACGAGCAGTACTTC
>TRBV30|-|TRBJ2-7|-
CAWGGVSISYEQYF
TGTGCCTGGGGCGGTGTATCGATTTCCTACGAGCAGTACTTC
>TRBV27|many|TRBJ2-1|-
CASRRLGTYNEQFF
TGTGCCAGTAGACGACTAGGAACCTACAATGAGCAGTTCTTC
>TRBV7-8|-|TRBJ2-2|TRBD2
CASSGRLASNTGELFF
TGTGCCAGCAGCGGCAGACTAGCGAGCAACACCGGGGAGCTGTTTTTT
>TRBV7-6|-|TRBJ2-3|-
CASSLRGSTDTQYF
TGTGCCAGCAGCTTGAGAGGGAGCACAGATACGCAGTATTTT
>TRBV30|-|TRBJ1-2|-
CAWAGTTYGYTF
TGTGCCTGGGCCGGGACAACCTATGGCTACACCTTC
>TRBV5-1|-|TRBJ2-2|-
CASSLTSGNTGELFF
TGCGCCAGCAGCTTGACCTCGGGAAACACCGGGGAGCTGTTTTTT
>TRBV7-2|-|TRBJ2-1|-
CASSLPQGTGNEQFF
TGTGCCAGCAGCCTGCCACAGGGTACTGGCAATGAGCAGTTCTTC
>TRBV6-5|-|TRBJ1-5|-
CASSDQAQPQHF
TGTGCCAGCAGTGACCAGGCTCAGCCCCAGCATTTT
>TRBV6-5|-|TRBJ2-7|TRBD1
CASGTEISYEQYF
TGTGCCAGCGGGACAGAGATCTCCTACGAGCAGTACTTC
>TRBV6-6|-|TRBJ1-1|-
CASSYSTGYNTEAFF
TGTGCCAGCAGTTACTCGACGGGGTATAACACTGAAGCTTTCTTT
>TRBV6-1|-|TRBJ1-1|TRBD1
CASSDRPGQQNTEAFF
TGTGCCAGCAGTGATAGACCGGGACAGCAGAACACTGAAGCTTTCTTT
>TRBV6-1|few|TRBJ1-5|TRBD1
CASSADRDQPQHF
TGTGCCAGCAGTGCCGACAGGGATCAGCCCCAGCATTTT
>TRBV6-1|-|TRBJ1-5|-
CASSEEREWYSNQPQHF
TGTGCCAGCAGTGAAGAGAGGGAATGGTATAGCAATCAGCCCCAGCATTTT
>TRBV9|-|TRBJ1-3|-
CASSVGRTAGNTIYF
TGTGCCAGCAGCGTAGGGAGGACGGCTGGAAACACCATATATTTT
>TRBV2|-|TRBJ1-5|-
CASREQGHQPQHF
TGTGCCAGCAGAGAACAGGGCCATCAGCCCCAGCATTTT
>TRBV29-1|-|TRBJ2-1|TRBD2
CSAGEGSYEFGAAYNEQFF
TGCAGCGCCGGGGAGGGTAGTTACGAATTCGGGGCGGCCTACAATGAGCAGTTCTTC
>TRBV6-5|-|TRBJ1-2|TRBD1
CASSYGQGVYGYTF
TGTGCCAGCAGTTACGGACAGGGGGTATATGGCTACACCTTC
>TRBV9|-|TRBJ1-2|-
CASSVARGRNYGYTF
TGTGCCAGCAGCGTAGCGCGAGGAAGGAACTATGGCTACACCTTC
>TRBV27|once|TRBJ2-7|-
CASSRLLESYEQYF
TGTGCCAGCAGCCGCCTCCTAGAATCCTACGAGCAGTACTTC
>TRBV2|-|TRBJ2-7|TRBD2
CASNGGGRAFGEQYF
TGTGCCAGCAACGGTGGCGGGAGGGCCTTTGGGGAGCAGTACTTC
>TRBV14|-|TRBJ1-1|TRBD1
CASSRTQGAFTEAFF
TGTGCCAGCAGCCGGACACAGGGGGCCTTCACTGAAGCTTTCTTT
>TRBV2|-|TRBJ2-7|-
CASSDVIAVSSYEQYF
TGTGCCAGCAGCGACGTTATAGCGGTAAGCTCCTACGAGCAGTACTTC
>TRBV18|-|TRBJ2-1|-
CASSRAVNSYNEQFF
TGTGCCAGCTCAAGAGCGGTTAACTCCTACAATGAGCAGTTCTTC
>TRBV2|-|TRBJ1-1|-
CASNLGRNTEAFF
TGTGCCAGCAACTTGGGGAGAAACACTGAAGCTTTCTTT
>TRBV2|-|TRBJ1-5|-
CASSDPGGSGNQPQHF
TGTGCCAGCAGCGACCCAGGAGGGAGTGGCAATCAGCCCCAGCATTTT
>TRBV2|few|TRBJ1-2|-
CASTGPSRGYGYTF
TGTGCCAGCACTGGACCCTCCCGGGGCTATGGCTACACCTTC
>TRBV7-8|-|TRBJ2-1|TRBD2
CASRGTGTSGNNEQFF
TGTGCCAGCAGAGGGACCGGGACTAGCGGTAACAATGAGCAGTTCTTC
>TRBV7-9|-|TRBJ2-1|TRBD2
CASSFAGGGPDEQFF
TGTGCCAGCAGCTTCGCGGGAGGGGGCCCGGATGAGCAGTTCTTC
>TRBV27|-|TRBJ2-1|-
CASRTYEQGLRGNEQFF
TGTGCCAGCAGAACTTACGAACAGGGCCTCCGGGGCAATGAGCAGTTCTTC
>TRBV27|-|TRBJ2-1|-
CASTGVTNPSYNEQFF
TGTGCCAGCACGGGAGTTACAAACCCTTCTTACAATGAGCAGTTCTTC
>TRBV6-1|-|TRBJ2-7|TRBD2
CASSDGRLAGGYEQYF
TGTGCCAGCAGTGACGGCCGACTAGCGGGAGGCTACGAGCAGTACTTC
>TRBV28|-|TRBJ1-2|-
CASSLGDIYTF
TGTGCCAGCAGTTTAGGGGACATCTACACCTTC
>TRBV2|-|TRBJ2-5|TRBD2
CASSEGLAGVVSETQYF
TGTGCCAGCAGTGAAGGGCTAGCGGGAGTAGTATCTGAGACCCAGTACTTC